This T cell receptor beta chain was identified in a study of blood T cell repertoires in COVID-19. TCRdb's table, derived via immunoSEQ multiplex PCR, lists solely in-frame clones and lacks some. The table shows some 210,000 clones, with approximately 82% occurring only once. This clone was seen only once. V lost 5 bases to trimming and J lost 4 bases; unmatched junction nucleotides: 10. This CDR3 comprises 15 residues. Germline CDR1 is LNHDA and CDR2 is SQIVND (reference sequence). Material: peripheral blood. The TCR sequence derives from a man aged 50-59 years with active or convalescent COVID-19. The V and J genes are TRBV19 and TRBJ1-2; TRBD1 agrees at 7 bases. DNA of the CDR3: TGTGCCAGTAGTTCCCACAAGACAGGGATCTATGGCTACACCTTC. It yields the protein CASSSHKTGIYGYTF.